The entry that follows covers one T cell receptor (beta chain) sequence. Source study methods: Reference gene primers were amplified, and this amplification served to estimate nucleated cell counts. Libraries were prepared by immunoSEQ multiplex PCR; TCRdb keeps only in-frame clonotypes and omits some of them. That table supplies the V and J calls and clone size; D and trimming were determined from the DNA. The top ten clones hold about 28% of a sample with 60,000 to 65,000 clones, roughly four fifths of them seen once. The entry originates in a study of blood T cell repertoires in COVID-19. In the study overall: Both acute and convalescent COVID-19 samples were obtained from the United States, Italy and Spain. Sources were T cells, B-cell-depleted T cells, or PBMCs; the material itself was cDNA or gDNA.

Germline lookup yields CDR1 SEHNR and CDR2 FQNEAQ (reference sequence). The CDR3 spans 13 residues. V was pared by 11 bases and J by 3 bases, with 16 bases between. The source is an elderly woman with acute or convalescent COVID-19. Material for sequencing was peripheral blood. The genes are TRBV7-9 and TRBJ1-1; D not certain. The CDR3 bases are TGTGCCGTCTCCGATGCCTCGGACACTGAAGCTTTCTTT. Amino acid sequence: CAVSDASDTEAFF.